The following is a T cell receptor beta chain sequence with its context. Its antigen is not known. Generated by immunoSEQ multiplex PCR, the TCRdb table keeps only in-frame clones and is missing some. The table lists some 23,000 clones, around 69% of them singletons. The data were obtained in a study of vaccination effects on CD4 cells after COVID-19. Study-wide findings and caveats: Early timepoints after infection were absent, and convalescent patients were few in the study.

From germline, CDR1 is SNHLY and CDR2 FYNNEI. The CDR3 totals 13 residues. V was pared by 7 bases and J by 0 bases, with 10 bases between. An approximately nine-day culture period preceded the isolation of CD4+ T cells. On days 3 and 7, fresh IL-2 medium replaced half the medium. The material was CD4+ T cells from PBMCs cultured without peptide, obtained before COVID-19 vaccination. The TCR sequence derives from a human donor who received a COVID-19 vaccine. The chain couples TRBV2 to TRBJ2-7; no reliable D call. The CDR3: CASIGANSYEQYF. The DNA for the CDR3 is TGTGCCAGCATCGGCGCCAACTCCTACGAGCAGTACTTC.